What follows are 27 T cell receptor beta chains derived from one specimen sequenced in a study of OX40 agonist ivuxolimab in advanced cancers. Library prep was done by the immunoSEQ multiplex PCR assay. Held by TCRdb, this immuneACCESS table contains in-frame sequences only and omits some clones. Under half of the omission traces to an unresolved V gene where checked; the cause of the rest is unknown. The sample table lists roughly 70,000 clones, approximately 90% of them with a count of one. Clones ranked in the top ten supply roughly 4% of the sample. The sequenced sample was CD4+ or CD8+ T cells sorted from blood, obtained in a trial of the OX40 agonist ivuxolimab. These receptors originate from an adult with an advanced solid tumor such as melanoma, head and neck, liver or kidney cancer.

This chain joins TRBV5-1 and TRBJ2-3, with 10 positions matching TRBD1. V trimming: 7 bases; J trimming: 1 base; junction bases outside the gene matches: 0. The CDR3 sequence is 13 residues long. CDR1 and CDR2 (germline): SGHRS, YFSETQ. The CDR3: CASGTGGTDTQYF. Written as DNA, the CDR3 is TGCGCCAGCGGGACAGGGGGCACAGATACGCAGTATTTT.

CDR3 residues: CASSTGRTQETQYF. Here the CDR3 DNA reads TGTGCCAGCAGCACGGGAAGAACACAAGAGACCCAGTACTTC. The J gene is TRBJ2-5, the V gene TRBV9; TRBD2 might be the D (5 bases). In germline, CDR1 is SGDLS, CDR2 YYNGEE. The CDR3 has 14 residues. V shed 4 bases and J shed 2 bases, with 12 bases lying between them.

V usage is TRBV6-5 and J usage is TRBJ1-5; D ambiguous. The V end was cut by 6 bases, the J end by 4 bases, with 10 bases between. CDR1 is MNHEY and CDR2 is SVGAGI in the germline V gene. The CDR3 consists of 13 residues. In DNA form, the CDR3 reads TGTGCCAGCAGACCTCGACTAAATCAGCCCCAGCATTTT. It translates to CASRPRLNQPQHF.

This clone was seen only once. V usage is TRBV2 and J usage is TRBJ2-7; TRBD2 aligns across 9 bases. The CDR3 contains 16 residues. V shed 4 bases, J shed 3 bases, and the junction held 10 bases outside the gene matches. Looked up from germline, CDR1 is SNHLY and CDR2 is FYNNEI. The CDR3 coding sequence is TGTGCCAGCAGTGTGGCCGGTCTAGCGGGGCGCTACGAGCAGTACTTC. Its protein is CASSVAGLAGRYEQYF.

The gene calls are TRBV30 and TRBJ1-5; TRBD1 matches 8 bases. The CDR3 sequence is 13 residues long. Trimming took 6 bases from V and 5 from J; bases not matched to a gene: 6. Germline V CDR1 and CDR2: GTSNPN, SVGIG (reference sequence). CDR3 amino acids: CACAGGADQPQHF. The CDR3 DNA reads as TGTGCCTGTGCAGGGGGCGCGGATCAGCCCCAGCATTTT.

This clone was recorded a few times. The rearrangement uses TRBV23-1 and TRBJ1-2; no firm D call. TRBV23-1 is noted as an ORF with a role that remains uncertain. The V and J ends lost 0 bases and 1 base respectively, with 9 bases between them. The CDR3 has 15 amino acids. The CDR3 sequence is CASSQSGTVNYGYTF. The DNA for the CDR3 is TGCGCCAGCAGTCAATCGGGTACGGTTAACTATGGCTACACCTTC.

The J gene is TRBJ2-7, the V gene TRBV18, with 9 bases that match TRBD1. The J segment lost 4 bases and the V segment lost 6 bases, leaving 10 bases of the junction unmatched. CDR3 length: 15 amino acids. From germline, CDR1 is KGHSH and CDR2 LQKENI. The CDR3 DNA reads TGTGCCAGCTCGCAGGGGACAGGGACCGGTTACGAGCAGTACTTC. It encodes CASSQGTGTGYEQYF.

The V and J genes are TRBV11-3 and TRBJ2-3; 8 nucleotides match TRBD2. This CDR3 region has 16 residues. After removal of 1 base from V and 4 bases from J, the junction contained 7 bases not matched to a gene. Germline CDR1 SGHNT, CDR2 YENEEA. In DNA form, the CDR3 reads TGTGCCAGCAGCTTAGGTTCCAGCGGGAGCTCAGATACGCAGTATTTT. Amino acids: CASSLGSSGSSDTQYF.

This sequence joins TRBV27 and TRBJ1-2; D not certain. The germline V gene has CDR1 MNHEY and CDR2 SMNVEV (reference sequence). The length of the CDR3 is 11 residues. V was shortened by 6 bases and J by 1 base, with 3 bases between the two germline ends. CDR3 sequence (DNA): TGTGCCAGCAGGTTTAACTATGGCTACACCTTC. Translated, it gives CASRFNYGYTF.

V gene TRBV28 combines with J gene TRBJ1-5; tentatively, D is TRBD1 (5 bases). Germline V CDR1 and CDR2: MDHEN, SYDVKM. The CDR3 spans 15 residues. V dropped 6 bases and J dropped 4 bases, with 16 bases sitting between them. The CDR3 sequence is CASSLVPTDNQPQHF. The CDR3 DNA sequence: TGTGCCAGCAGCCTGGTCCCGACAGATAATCAGCCCCAGCATTTT.

This clone was seen more than once but under ten times. The J gene is TRBJ2-7, the V gene TRBV6-5, with TRBD1 as a possible D gene (6 bases). This CDR3 region has 11 residues. V was trimmed by 10 bases and J by 5 bases, leaving 12 bases between them. Germline assignment: CDR1 MNHEY and CDR2 SVGAGI. The CDR3 region has the DNA TGTGCCACTTCACAGGGCCACGAGCAGTACTTC. Translated, it gives CATSQGHEQYF.

This clone was observed once. This sequence joins TRBV21-1 and TRBJ2-7; the D call of TRBD1 is as the table states it, not checked on the DNA. TRBV21-1 is a pseudogene locus. The CDR3 spans 16 residues. This CDR3 reads CASTKEVGQGWNEQYF. For the CDR3, the DNA is TGTGCCAGCACCAAGGAGGTAGGACAGGGGTGGAACGAGCAGTACTTC.

The rearrangement uses TRBV6-5 and TRBJ1-1; D gene uncertain. Per the germline V gene, CDR1 is MNHEY and CDR2 is SVGAGI. V dropped 3 bases and J dropped 0 bases, with 5 bases sitting between them. The CDR3 sequence is 13 residues long. CDR3 DNA sequence: TGTGCCAGCAGTTATGATCTGAACACTGAAGCTTTCTTT. Protein sequence: CASSYDLNTEAFF.

V is TRBV2 and J is TRBJ1-4; 7 bases align to TRBD1. The CDR3 is made up of 14 amino acids. V shed 5 bases, J shed 5 bases, and the junction held 5 bases outside the gene matches. CDR1 and CDR2 from the germline V gene are SNHLY and FYNNEI. Written as DNA, the CDR3 is TGTGCCAGCAGTCCGGGACAGACAAATGAAAAACTGTTTTTT. Residues: CASSPGQTNEKLFF.

The V call is TRBV25-1, the J call TRBJ2-5, with 12 bases fitting TRBD2. Losses at the gene ends were 3 bases for V and 2 bases for J; bases not matched to a gene: 4. The CDR3 runs 16 residues. Germline CDR1 and CDR2: MGHDK and SYGVNS. CDR3 sequence reads: CASSDIGLAGQETQYF. In DNA, the CDR3 is TGTGCCAGCAGTGATATAGGACTAGCGGGACAAGAGACCCAGTACTTC.

The J gene is TRBJ1-1, the V gene TRBV5-1; TRBD1 aligns across 7 bases. The CDR3 has 16 amino acids. CDR1 is SGHRS and CDR2 is YFSETQ in the germline V gene. After removal of 4 bases from V and 4 bases from J, the junction contained 13 bases not matched to a gene. In nucleotides, the CDR3 is TGCGCCAGCAGCCTATCCGCCGGACAGGCGAGCACTGAAGCTTTCTTT. This codes for CASSLSAGQASTEAFF. Full variable domain (remainder filled in from reference TRBV5-1 and TRBJ1-1): KAGVTQTPRYLIKTRGQQVTLSCSPISGHRSVSWYQQTPGQGLQFLFEYFSETQRNKGNFPGRFSGRQFSNSRSEMNVSTLELGDSALYLCASSLSAGQASTEAFFGQGTRLTVV.

As to this clone: The same CDR3 can be traced to other DNA sequences in this sample. Written as DNA, the CDR3 is TGTGCCAGCAGCTTGGAGGGGGCCTTGGGAGAGACCCAGTACTTC. Its protein is CASSLEGALGETQYF. This chain joins TRBV5-4 and TRBJ2-5, with 7 bases aligning to TRBD1. CDR3 size: 15 residues. Germline CDR1 is SGHNT and CDR2 is YYREEE (reference sequence). The J segment lost 4 bases and the V segment lost 0 bases, leaving 6 bases of the junction unmatched.

In regard to this clone: The junction shows a germline mismatch at one end, possibly a read error. This sequence joins TRBV5-8 and TRBJ2-5, with D possibly being TRBD1 (6 bases). CDR1 SGHTS and CDR2 YDEGEE come from the germline V gene. The CDR3 is made up of 13 amino acids. The CDR3 reads CASSLDRQETQYF. The DNA of the CDR3 is TGTGCCAGCAGTTTGGACAGACAAGAGACCCAGTACTTC.

The chain links TRBV6-1 to TRBJ2-1; 9 nucleotides align to TRBD2. Germline CDR1 reads MNHNS; CDR2 reads SASEGT. J gave up 2 bases and V 2 bases, and 4 bases lay outside the gene matches. The length of the CDR3 is 16 residues. Here the CDR3 reads CASSERASGAYNEQFF. CDR3 coding DNA: TGTGCCAGCAGTGAAAGGGCTAGCGGGGCCTACAATGAGCAGTTCTTC.

The J gene is TRBJ1-6, the V gene TRBV4-1; TRBD1 agrees at 7 bases. The CDR3 is 18 residues long. V shed 0 bases and J 4 bases; nucleotides not matched to a gene: 9. Germline CDR1 is MGHRA and CDR2 is YSYEKL. DNA of the CDR3: TGCGCCAGCAGCCAAGATCCCCCCGGGACAGCATATAATTCACCCCTCCACTTT. It codes for CASSQDPPGTAYNSPLHF.

The J gene is TRBJ1-4, the V gene TRBV28, with TRBD1 matching 9 bases. This CDR3 is built from 14 residues. Looked up from germline, CDR1 is MDHEN and CDR2 is SYDVKM. V lost 11 bases to trimming and J lost 0 bases; unmatched junction nucleotides: 4. This CDR3 is CAGGQGATNEKLFF. The CDR3 DNA is TGTGCCGGGGGACAGGGCGCAACTAATGAAAAACTGTTTTTT.

This chain joins TRBV5-6 and TRBJ2-5; D is uncertain. CDR1 and CDR2 from the germline V gene are SGHDT and YYEEEE. The CDR3 length is 16 residues. The V gene lost 4 bases and the J gene lost 1 base, with 17 bases spanning the gap. CDR3 coding DNA: TGTGCCAGCAGCCCGCTACGAAGGCGGACCCAAGAGACCCAGTACTTC. It yields the protein CASSPLRRRTQETQYF.

The V gene is TRBV10-3, the J gene TRBJ1-2; TRBD1 agrees at 9 bases. From germline, CDR1 is ENHRY and CDR2 SYGVKD. Losses at the gene ends were 6 bases for V and 4 bases for J; bases not matched to a gene: 3. This CDR3 contains 13 residues. Here the CDR3 DNA reads TGTGCCATCAGGGACAGGGGTGGCTATGGCTACACCTTC. Amino acid sequence: CAIRDRGGYGYTF.

This clone has just one count. The chain carries TRBV7-8 and TRBJ2-1; 12 nucleotides align to TRBD2. This CDR3 has 16 residues. Trimming at V came to 5 bases and at J to 4 bases, leaving 6 bases not matched to a gene. Germline assignment: CDR1 SGHVS and CDR2 FQNEAQ. The CDR3 DNA reads TGTGCCAGCAGCAAAAGGACTAGCGGGAATTACAATGAGCAGTTCTTC. It translates to CASSKRTSGNYNEQFF.

CDR3 amino acids: CASSPRMSGLQETQYF. The CDR3 nucleotides are TGTGCCAGCTCACCACGGATGTCCGGACTCCAAGAGACCCAGTACTTC. The rearrangement joins TRBV18 to TRBJ2-5; D might be TRBD2 (5 bases). The CDR3 loop spans 16 amino acids. Trimming pared 1 base from V and 1 base from J, leaving 13 bases between. Germline-derived CDR1 and CDR2 are KGHSH and LQKENI. Combining the CDR3 with reference TRBV18 and TRBJ2-5 gives the whole variable domain NAGVMQNPRHLVRRRGQEARLRCSPMKGHSHVYWYRQLPEEGLKFMVYLQKENIIDESGMPKERFSAEFPKEGPSILRIQQVVRGDSAAYFCASSPRMSGLQETQYFGPGTRLLVL.

The chain employs TRBV6-1 and TRBJ2-3; no firm D call. The germline V and J ends were trimmed by 2 bases and 4 bases, with 19 bases remaining between them. The CDR3 runs 17 residues. Germline CDR1 and CDR2: MNHNS and SASEGT. The CDR3 DNA sequence: TGTGCCAGCAGTGAAAAAAGGATAGCTATTACCGCAGATACGCAGTATTTT. Encoded protein: CASSEKRIAITADTQYF.

This chain joins TRBV9 and TRBJ1-2, with unresolved D. The V end lost 3 bases, the J end lost 1 base, and 13 bases lay between the germline ends. Per the germline V gene, CDR1 is SGDLS and CDR2 is YYNGEE. The CDR3 loop spans 15 amino acids. This chain's CDR3 is CASSAAPHRNYGYTF. CDR3 bases: TGTGCCAGCAGCGCCGCACCACACCGTAACTATGGCTACACCTTC. The full variable domain, with the rest looked up from reference TRBV9 and TRBJ1-2, is DSGVTQTPKHLITATGQRVTLRCSPRSGDLSVYWYQQSLDQGLQFLIQYYNGEERAKGNILERFSAQQFPDLHSELNLSSLELGDSALYFCASSAAPHRNYGYTFGSGTRLTVV.